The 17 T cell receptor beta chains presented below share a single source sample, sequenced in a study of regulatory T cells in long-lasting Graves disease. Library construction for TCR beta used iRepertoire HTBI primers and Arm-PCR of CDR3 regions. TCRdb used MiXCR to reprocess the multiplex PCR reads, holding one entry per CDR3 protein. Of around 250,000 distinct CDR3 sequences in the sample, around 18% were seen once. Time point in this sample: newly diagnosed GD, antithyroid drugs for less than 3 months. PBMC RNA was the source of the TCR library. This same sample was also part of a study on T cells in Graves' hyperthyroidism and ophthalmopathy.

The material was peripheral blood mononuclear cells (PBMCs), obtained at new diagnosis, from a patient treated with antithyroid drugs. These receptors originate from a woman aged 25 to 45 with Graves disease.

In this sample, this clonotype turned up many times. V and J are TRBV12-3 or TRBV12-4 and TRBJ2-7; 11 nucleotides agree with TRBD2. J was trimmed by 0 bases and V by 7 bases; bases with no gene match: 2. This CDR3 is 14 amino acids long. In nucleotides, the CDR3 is TGTGCCAGCACTACTAGCGGGGGCTCCTACGAGCAGTACTTC. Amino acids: CASTTSGGSYEQYF.

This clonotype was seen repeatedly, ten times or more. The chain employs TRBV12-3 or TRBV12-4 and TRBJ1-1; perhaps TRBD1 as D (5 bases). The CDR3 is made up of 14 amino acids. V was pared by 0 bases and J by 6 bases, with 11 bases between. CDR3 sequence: CASSLANRDPEAFF. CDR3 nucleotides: TGTGCCAGCAGTTTAGCGAACCGGGACCCTGAAGCTTTCTTT.

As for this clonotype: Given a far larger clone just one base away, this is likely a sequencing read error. This CDR3 is CASSRGINEQFF. The CDR3 region has the DNA TGTGCCAGCAGCCGGGGGATCAACGAGCAGTTCTTC. The chain carries TRBV3-1 and TRBJ2-1; perhaps D is TRBD1 or TRBD2 (5 bases each). Trimming shortened V by 4 bases and J by 10 bases, and 11 bases separated the two germline ends. This CDR3 is built from 12 residues. Germline-derived CDR1 and CDR2 are LGHDT and YNNKEL (reference sequence).

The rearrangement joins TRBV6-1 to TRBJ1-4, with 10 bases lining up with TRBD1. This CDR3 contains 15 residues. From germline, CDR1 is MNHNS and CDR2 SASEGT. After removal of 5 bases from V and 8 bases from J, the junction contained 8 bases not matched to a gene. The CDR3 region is CASSQWTGGSEKLFF. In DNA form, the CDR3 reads TGTGCCAGCAGTCAGTGGACAGGGGGTTCGGAAAAACTGTTTTTT.

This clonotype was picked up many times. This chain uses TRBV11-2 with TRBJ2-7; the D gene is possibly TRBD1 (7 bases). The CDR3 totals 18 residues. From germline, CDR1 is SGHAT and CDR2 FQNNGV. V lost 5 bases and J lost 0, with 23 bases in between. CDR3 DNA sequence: TGTGCCAGCAGCCAAAGAAGGGGAGGACAGGTAAACTCCTACGAGCAGTACTTC. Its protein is CASSQRRGGQVNSYEQYF. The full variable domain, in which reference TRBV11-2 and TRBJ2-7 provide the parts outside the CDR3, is EAGVAQSPRYKIIEKRQSVAFWCNPISGHATLYWYQQILGQGPKLLIQFQNNGVVDDSQLPKDRFSAERLKGVDSTLKIQPAKLEDSAVYLCASSQRRGGQVNSYEQYFGPGTRLTVT.

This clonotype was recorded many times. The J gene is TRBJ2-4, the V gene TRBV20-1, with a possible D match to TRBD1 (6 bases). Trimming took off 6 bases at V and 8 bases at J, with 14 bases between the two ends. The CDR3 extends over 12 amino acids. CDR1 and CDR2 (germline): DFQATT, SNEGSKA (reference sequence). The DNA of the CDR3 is TGCAGTGCAAGACAGGAACGAGACATTCAGTACTTC. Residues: CSARQERDIQYF.

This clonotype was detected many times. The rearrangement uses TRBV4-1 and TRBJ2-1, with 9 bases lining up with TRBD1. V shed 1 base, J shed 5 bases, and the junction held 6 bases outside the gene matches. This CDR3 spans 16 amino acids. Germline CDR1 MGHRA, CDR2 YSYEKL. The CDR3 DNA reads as TGCGCCAGCAGCCAAGCCCGCCGGGACAGGGACAATGAGCAGTTCTTC. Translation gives CASSQARRDRDNEQFF.

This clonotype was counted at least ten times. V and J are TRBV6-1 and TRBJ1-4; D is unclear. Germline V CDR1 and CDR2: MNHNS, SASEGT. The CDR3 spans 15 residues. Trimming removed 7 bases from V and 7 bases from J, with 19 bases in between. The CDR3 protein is CASTASGTPGEKLFF. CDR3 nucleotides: TGTGCCAGCACTGCCTCGGGAACGCCCGGTGAAAAACTGTTTTTT.

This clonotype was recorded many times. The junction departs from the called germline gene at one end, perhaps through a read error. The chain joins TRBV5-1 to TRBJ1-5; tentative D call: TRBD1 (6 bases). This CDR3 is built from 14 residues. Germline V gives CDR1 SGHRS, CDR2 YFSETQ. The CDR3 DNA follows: TGTGCCAGCAGCTTAGGGGGGCGAGGTCAGCCCCAGCATTTT. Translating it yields CASSLGGRGQPQHF.

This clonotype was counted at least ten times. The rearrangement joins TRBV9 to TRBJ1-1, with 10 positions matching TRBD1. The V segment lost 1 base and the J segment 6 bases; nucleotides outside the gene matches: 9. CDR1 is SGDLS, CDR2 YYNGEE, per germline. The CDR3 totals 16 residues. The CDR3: CASSVRDRGHDAEAFF. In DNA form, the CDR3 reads TGTGCCAGCAGCGTAAGAGACAGGGGGCATGACGCTGAAGCTTTCTTT.

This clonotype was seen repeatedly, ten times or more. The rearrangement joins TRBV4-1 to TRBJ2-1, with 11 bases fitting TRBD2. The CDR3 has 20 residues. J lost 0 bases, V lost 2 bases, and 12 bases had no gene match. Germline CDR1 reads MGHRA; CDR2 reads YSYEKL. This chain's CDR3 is CASSQLIAGGPNSSYNEQFF. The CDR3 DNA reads TGCGCCAGCAGCCAACTAATAGCGGGGGGGCCGAATAGCTCCTACAATGAGCAGTTCTTC.

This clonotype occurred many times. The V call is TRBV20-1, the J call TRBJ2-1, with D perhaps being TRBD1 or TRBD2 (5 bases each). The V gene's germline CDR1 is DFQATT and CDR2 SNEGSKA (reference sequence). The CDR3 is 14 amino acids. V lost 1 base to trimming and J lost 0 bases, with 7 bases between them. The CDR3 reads CSARAGSSYNEQFF. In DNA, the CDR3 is TGCAGTGCTAGAGCAGGGAGCTCCTACAATGAGCAGTTCTTC.

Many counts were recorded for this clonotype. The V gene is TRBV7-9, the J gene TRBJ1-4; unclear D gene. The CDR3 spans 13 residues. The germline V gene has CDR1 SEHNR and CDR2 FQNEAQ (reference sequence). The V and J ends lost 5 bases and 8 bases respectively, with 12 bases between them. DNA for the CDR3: TGTGCCAGCAGCCCCGGCCTTGGAGAAAAACTGTTTTTT. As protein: CASSPGLGEKLFF.

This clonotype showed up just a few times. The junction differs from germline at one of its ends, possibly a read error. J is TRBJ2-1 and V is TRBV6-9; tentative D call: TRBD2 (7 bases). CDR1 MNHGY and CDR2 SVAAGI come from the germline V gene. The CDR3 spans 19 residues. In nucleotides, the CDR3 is TGTGCCAGCAGTTACCGCTTTGGTGGGAGGACGGGGGGCTACAATGAGCAGTCCTTC. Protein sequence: CASSYRFGGRTGGYNEQSF.

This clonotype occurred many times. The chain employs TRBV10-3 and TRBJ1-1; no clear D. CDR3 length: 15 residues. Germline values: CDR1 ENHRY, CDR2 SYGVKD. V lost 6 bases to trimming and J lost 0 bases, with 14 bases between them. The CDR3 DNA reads TGTGCCATCAGGGACGGACTGTTCGTGAACACTGAAGCTTTCTTT. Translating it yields CAIRDGLFVNTEAFF.

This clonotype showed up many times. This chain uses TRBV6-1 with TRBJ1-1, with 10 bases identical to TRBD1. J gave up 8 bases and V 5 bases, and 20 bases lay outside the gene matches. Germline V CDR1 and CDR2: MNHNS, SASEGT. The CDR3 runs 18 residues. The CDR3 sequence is CASSQTGGPSVPFGEAFF. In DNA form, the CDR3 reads TGTGCCAGCAGTCAGACAGGGGGCCCCTCCGTGCCCTTCGGCGAAGCTTTCTTT.

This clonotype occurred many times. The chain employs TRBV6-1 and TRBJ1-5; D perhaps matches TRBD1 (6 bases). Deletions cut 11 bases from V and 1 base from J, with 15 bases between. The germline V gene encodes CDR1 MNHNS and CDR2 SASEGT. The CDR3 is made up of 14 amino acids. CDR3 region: CAAEEGVSNQPQHF. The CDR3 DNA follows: TGTGCCGCCGAGGAGGGGGTGAGCAATCAGCCCCAGCATTTT.